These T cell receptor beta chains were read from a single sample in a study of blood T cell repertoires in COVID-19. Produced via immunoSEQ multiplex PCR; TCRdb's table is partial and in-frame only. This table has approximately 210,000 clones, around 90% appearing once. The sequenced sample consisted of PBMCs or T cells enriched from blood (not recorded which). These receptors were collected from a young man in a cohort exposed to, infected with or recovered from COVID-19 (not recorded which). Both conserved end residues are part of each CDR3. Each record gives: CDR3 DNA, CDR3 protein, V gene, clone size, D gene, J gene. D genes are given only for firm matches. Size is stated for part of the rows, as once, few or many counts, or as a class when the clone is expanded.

CDR3nt: TGTGCCATCCTCCCTGGGCCCGCGGGGGGATATGAGCAGTTCTTC
CDR3aa: CAILPGPAGGYEQFF
v_gene: TRBV2
abundance: .
d_gene: TRBD2
j_gene: TRBJ2-1

CDR3nt: TGTGCCAGCGCACGGGGAGCCTCCTACGAGCAGTACTTC
CDR3aa: CASARGASYEQYF
v_gene: TRBV9
abundance: .
d_gene: .
j_gene: TRBJ2-7

CDR3nt: TGTGCCAGCAGCCAAGATTTTGTCGCGGACAGTATATCTTATGAGCAGTTCTTC
CDR3aa: CASSQDFVADSISYEQFF
v_gene: TRBV4-2
abundance: .
d_gene: .
j_gene: TRBJ2-1

CDR3nt: TGTGCCAGCAGCTTAGACAGGGGACAGAACACTGAAGCTTTCTTT
CDR3aa: CASSLDRGQNTEAFF
v_gene: TRBV7-6
abundance: .
d_gene: TRBD1
j_gene: TRBJ1-1

CDR3nt: TGCGCCAGCAGCTTACCTTTAGCGGGGTCCTACGAGCAGTACTTC
CDR3aa: CASSLPLAGSYEQYF
v_gene: TRBV5-1
abundance: .
d_gene: TRBD2
j_gene: TRBJ2-7

CDR3nt: TGTGCCAGCAGCTCGTCGGGACTAGCGGGAGCAGGCCCCCGGGGGCTGGAGGGCGAGCAGTACTTC
CDR3aa: CASSSSGLAGAGPRGLEGEQYF
v_gene: TRBV6-6
abundance: once
d_gene: TRBD2
j_gene: TRBJ2-7

CDR3nt: TGTGCCAGTAGTACTTCCTCCAGCGGGGGGGAGCAGTACTTC
CDR3aa: CASSTSSSGGEQYF
v_gene: TRBV19
abundance: .
d_gene: TRBD2
j_gene: TRBJ2-7

CDR3nt: TGTGCCAGCAGCCCTTTGGCCAACAGGCTTCCGGGGGAGCTGTTTTTT
CDR3aa: CASSPLANRLPGELFF
v_gene: TRBV28
abundance: .
d_gene: .
j_gene: TRBJ2-2

CDR3nt: TGTGCCAGCAGTCTCCGGGACAGGGGGGGAACTGAAGCTTTCTTT
CDR3aa: CASSLRDRGGTEAFF
v_gene: TRBV28
abundance: .
d_gene: TRBD1
j_gene: TRBJ1-1

CDR3nt: TGTGCCAGCAGCCCTAGGGGGCCCGTACAGAGAAACTATGGCTACACCTTC
CDR3aa: CASSPRGPVQRNYGYTF
v_gene: TRBV28
abundance: .
d_gene: TRBD1
j_gene: TRBJ1-2

CDR3nt: TGCAGCGTTAGATACAGGGGGCGCTTGGATGGCTACACCTTC
CDR3aa: CSVRYRGRLDGYTF
v_gene: TRBV29-1
abundance: .
d_gene: TRBD1
j_gene: TRBJ1-2

CDR3nt: TGTGCCAGCTCACCATCTACCGGGACTCCCGCTGAGCAGTTCTTC
CDR3aa: CASSPSTGTPAEQFF
v_gene: TRBV18
abundance: once
d_gene: .
j_gene: TRBJ2-1

CDR3nt: TGTGCCAGCAGCAAGCGGGACCCAGGGGGTTTTGCAACTAATGAAAAACTGTTTTTT
CDR3aa: CASSKRDPGGFATNEKLFF
v_gene: TRBV21-1
abundance: .
d_gene: .
j_gene: TRBJ1-4

CDR3nt: TGTGCCAGCAGTTCCAGACAGGGGGTGTTGATGTTTTTT
CDR3aa: CASSSRQGVLMFF
v_gene: TRBV27
abundance: .
d_gene: TRBD1
j_gene: TRBJ2-2

CDR3nt: TGCAGCGTTGAAGATGTTGTTTGGAGAGAAGCTTTCTTT
CDR3aa: CSVEDVVWREAFF
v_gene: TRBV29-1
abundance: .
d_gene: .
j_gene: TRBJ1-1